This TCR beta chain was captured by sequencing in a study of CD8+CD57+ T cells in acquired aplastic anemia. Study as a whole: Mean DNA quantity obtained from sorted CD4+ and CD8+ cells was 3 to 3.5 ug.

An expansion of CD8+CD57+ cells by flow cytometry had been shown in patients chosen for sequencing. This CDR3 region has 16 residues. The germline CDR1 and CDR2 sequences are SGHKS and YYEKEE (reference sequence). Genomic DNA was employed as the template in profiling TCR beta VDJ and CDR3. TCRdb passed the reads through MiXCR, listing each CDR3 protein once. The table shows hundreds of thousands of distinct CDR3 sequences, with 40% to 60% occurring only once. This clonotype was detected only a few times. Its antigen is unknown. A read error may produce the germline difference seen at one junction end. General study points: The study identified about 30 CD8+ CDR3 sequences shared by patients and controls.

This receptor was obtained from a human donor with aplastic anemia. Material for sequencing was sorted CD4+, CD8+, or CD8+CD57+ T cells (not recorded which) from PBMCs. The genes are TRBV5-5 and TRBJ1-4; D is ambiguous. CDR3: CANSLAPTPTNEKLFF. The CDR3 region has the DNA TGTGCCAACAGCTTGGCCCCGACCCCAACTAATGAAAAACTGTTTTTT.